This T cell receptor beta chain emerged from a study of blood T cell repertoires in COVID-19. About the research overall: Some COVID-19 samples were acute and others convalescent; all came from the United States, Italy and Spain. Sample material is recorded as cDNA or gDNA derived from T cells, B-cell-depleted T cells, or PBMCs.

The CDR3 totals 15 residues. V lost 0 bases and J lost 4; bases outside the gene matches: 5. Germline V CDR1 and CDR2: LGHNA, YSLEER. Study processing details: It was from reference gene primer amplification that nucleated cell counts were estimated. Only in-frame clones appear in the TCRdb table, and some are missing; sequencing was by immunoSEQ multiplex PCR. The D gene and trimming were derived from the DNA, and the V and J assignments and clone size from that table. The repertoire has more than 45,000 clones, around 89% of them found once; the top ten carry 1.4%. The sequenced sample consisted of peripheral blood. The clonotype comes from a man in his 60s with acute or convalescent COVID-19. The gene calls are TRBV4-3 and TRBJ1-2; 7 bases map to TRBD1. As DNA, the CDR3 is TGCGCCAGCAGCCAAGATGATCAGGGGGGCTATGGCTACACCTTC. Translation: CASSQDDQGGYGYTF.